This T cell receptor (beta chain) was obtained from a study of glioma-infiltrating T cells after dendritic cell vaccination. At the level of the study: Samples are from glioblastoma patients in Phase I and II dendritic cell vaccine trials.

The sample's time point: after dendritic cell vaccination, including at tumor progression/relapse. The assay was immunoSEQ multiplex PCR, and TCRdb's table has in-frame clones only and misses some. The sample lists about 76,000 clones; around nine tenths were seen once. V dropped 6 bases and J dropped 0 bases, with 16 bases sitting between them. CDR3 length equals 16 residues. CDR1 and CDR2 from the germline V gene are SGDLS and YYNGEE. V gene TRBV9 combines with J gene TRBJ1-5; no reliable D call. Sample: blood, taken after dendritic cell vaccination. This TCR derives from a human donor with glioblastoma. The DNA for the CDR3 is TGTGCCAGCAACAGTAGTATGGCCCATAGCAATCAGCCCCAGCATTTT. As protein: CASNSSMAHSNQPQHF.